Below are 5 T cell receptor beta chains sequenced from a single sample in a study of shared clonotypes between healthy human individuals. TCRdb's copy holds only in-frame clones and misses some; the assay was immunoSEQ multiplex PCR. The table records roughly 330,000 clones, around 72% of them present only once. Input material: memory CD4+ T cells sorted from blood. Subset here: CD45RA-negative fraction. The source of these receptors is a man aged 25 to 45 in good health.

This chain joins TRBV27 and TRBJ2-1; possibly TRBD1 for D (5 bases). Germline CDR1 is MNHEY and CDR2 is SMNVEV (reference sequence). Trimming took 3 bases from V and 2 from J, leaving 11 bases between them. This CDR3 has 15 residues. The chain's CDR3 is CASSLGRATYNEQFF. The CDR3 nucleotides read TGTGCCAGCAGTTTGGGCAGGGCGACCTACAATGAGCAGTTCTTC.

This clone was detected many times. The chain links TRBV6-5 to TRBJ1-1; 9 bases are a match to TRBD1. The CDR3 covers 14 residues. CDR1 is MNHEY and CDR2 is SVGAGI in the germline V gene. J was trimmed by 6 bases and V by 5 bases; bases with no gene match: 7. The chain's CDR3 is CASSRPGQGAEAFF. The CDR3 coding sequence is TGTGCCAGCAGTCGGCCGGGACAGGGTGCTGAAGCTTTCTTT.

This chain links TRBV2 with TRBJ1-2; D gene ambiguous. V was cut by 3 bases and J by 0 bases, with 5 bases left in between. CDR3 length: 13 amino acids. Per germline, CDR1 SNHLY and CDR2 FYNNEI. CDR3 DNA sequence: TGTGCCAGCAGTGATGGACCTAACTATGGCTACACCTTC. This translates into CASSDGPNYGYTF.

This clone occurred many times. The chain has TRBV5-4 and TRBJ2-3; D unresolved. Germline V lookup: CDR1 SGHNT, CDR2 YYREEE (reference sequence). The CDR3 runs 14 residues. V dropped 4 bases and J dropped 1 base, with 10 bases sitting between them. CDR3 sequence (DNA): TGTGCCAGCAGCCCGGGCCCTGGCACAGATACGCAGTATTTT. As protein: CASSPGPGTDTQYF.

A few counts support this clone. V usage is TRBV28 and J usage is TRBJ1-2; D perhaps matches TRBD1 (6 bases). The V gene lost 8 bases and the J gene lost 7 bases, with 14 bases spanning the gap. Germline lookup yields CDR1 MDHEN and CDR2 SYDVKM. The CDR3 sequence is 12 residues long. The CDR3: CASGITTGGYTF. The CDR3 DNA sequence: TGTGCCAGCGGTATCACGACAGGTGGCTACACCTTC.